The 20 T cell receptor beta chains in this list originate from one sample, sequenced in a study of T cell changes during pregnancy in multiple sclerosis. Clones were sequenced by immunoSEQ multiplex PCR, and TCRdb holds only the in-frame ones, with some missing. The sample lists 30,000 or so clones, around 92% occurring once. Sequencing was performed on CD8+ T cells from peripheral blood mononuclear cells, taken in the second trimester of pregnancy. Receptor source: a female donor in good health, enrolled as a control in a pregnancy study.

The CDR3 is CASSLAGAGGNEQFF. CDR3 bases: TGTGCCAGCAGTTTAGCGGGGGCGGGCGGGAATGAGCAGTTCTTC. The chain is built from TRBV27 and TRBJ2-1; perhaps TRBD2 as D (7 bases). The CDR3 sequence is 15 residues long. V was shortened by 2 bases and J by 7 bases, with 15 bases between the two germline ends. Germline-derived CDR1 and CDR2 are MNHEY and SMNVEV (reference sequence).

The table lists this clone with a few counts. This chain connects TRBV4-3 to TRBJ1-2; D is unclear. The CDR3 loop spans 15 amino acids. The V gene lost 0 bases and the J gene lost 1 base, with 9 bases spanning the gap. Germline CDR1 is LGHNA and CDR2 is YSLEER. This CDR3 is CASSQDLALNYGYTF. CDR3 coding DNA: TGCGCCAGCAGCCAAGATCTTGCACTTAACTATGGCTACACCTTC.

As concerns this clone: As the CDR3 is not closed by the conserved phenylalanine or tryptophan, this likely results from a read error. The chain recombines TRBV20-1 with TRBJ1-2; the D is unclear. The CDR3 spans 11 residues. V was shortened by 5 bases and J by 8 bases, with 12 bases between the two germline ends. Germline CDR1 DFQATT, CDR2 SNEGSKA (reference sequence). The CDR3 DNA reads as TGCAGTGCTCGCAACATGGAGGGCTACACCCTC. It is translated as CSARNMEGYTL.

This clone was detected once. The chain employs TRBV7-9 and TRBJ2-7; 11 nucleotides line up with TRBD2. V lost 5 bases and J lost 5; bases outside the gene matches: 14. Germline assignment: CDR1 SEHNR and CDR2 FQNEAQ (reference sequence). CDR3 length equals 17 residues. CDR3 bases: TGTGCCAGCAGCCCTACCCCTTCACTAGCGGGGGCCCACGAGCAGTACTTC. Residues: CASSPTPSLAGAHEQYF.

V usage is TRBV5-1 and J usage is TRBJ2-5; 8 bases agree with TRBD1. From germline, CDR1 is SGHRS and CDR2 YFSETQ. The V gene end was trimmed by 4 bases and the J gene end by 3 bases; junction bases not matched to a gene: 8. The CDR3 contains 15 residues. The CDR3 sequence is CASSLTGQGEETQYF. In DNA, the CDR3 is TGCGCCAGCAGCCTCACCGGACAGGGCGAAGAGACCCAGTACTTC.

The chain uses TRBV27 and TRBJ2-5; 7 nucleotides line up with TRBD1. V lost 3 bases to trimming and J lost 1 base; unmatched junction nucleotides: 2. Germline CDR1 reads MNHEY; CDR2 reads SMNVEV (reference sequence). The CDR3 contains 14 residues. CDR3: CASSFGTAQETQYF. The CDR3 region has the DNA TGTGCCAGCAGTTTCGGGACAGCCCAAGAGACCCAGTACTTC.

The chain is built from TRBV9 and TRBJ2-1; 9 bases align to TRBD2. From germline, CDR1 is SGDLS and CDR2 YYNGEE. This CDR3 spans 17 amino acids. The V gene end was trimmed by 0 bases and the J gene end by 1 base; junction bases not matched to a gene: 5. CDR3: CASSVGGSGGSYNEQFF. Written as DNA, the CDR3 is TGTGCCAGCAGCGTAGGAGGTAGCGGGGGATCCTACAATGAGCAGTTCTTC.

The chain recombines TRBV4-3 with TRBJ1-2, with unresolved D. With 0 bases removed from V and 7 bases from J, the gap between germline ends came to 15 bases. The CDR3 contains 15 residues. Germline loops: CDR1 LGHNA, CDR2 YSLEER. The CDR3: CASSQDLNRVPGYTF. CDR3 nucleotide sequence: TGCGCCAGCAGCCAAGACCTAAATCGGGTTCCTGGCTACACCTTC.

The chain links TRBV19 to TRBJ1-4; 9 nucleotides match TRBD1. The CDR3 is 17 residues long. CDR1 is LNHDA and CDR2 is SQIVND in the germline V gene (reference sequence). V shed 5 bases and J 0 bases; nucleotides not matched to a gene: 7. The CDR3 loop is CASSVLTGGATNEKLFF. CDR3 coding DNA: TGTGCCAGTAGTGTACTGACAGGGGGAGCAACTAATGAAAAACTGTTTTTT.

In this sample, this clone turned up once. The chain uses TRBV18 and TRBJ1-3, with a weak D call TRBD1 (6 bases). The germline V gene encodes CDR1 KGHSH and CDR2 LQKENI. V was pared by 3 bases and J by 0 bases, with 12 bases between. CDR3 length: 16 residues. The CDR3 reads CASSPYRDSSGNTIYF. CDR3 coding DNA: TGTGCCAGCTCACCTTACAGGGATAGCTCTGGAAACACCATATATTTT.

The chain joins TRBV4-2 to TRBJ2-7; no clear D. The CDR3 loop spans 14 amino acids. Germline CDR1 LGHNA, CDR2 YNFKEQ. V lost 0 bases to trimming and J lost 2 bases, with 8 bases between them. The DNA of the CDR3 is TGTGCCAGCAGCCAAGACCTAAGAGCCTACGAGCAGTACTTC. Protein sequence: CASSQDLRAYEQYF.

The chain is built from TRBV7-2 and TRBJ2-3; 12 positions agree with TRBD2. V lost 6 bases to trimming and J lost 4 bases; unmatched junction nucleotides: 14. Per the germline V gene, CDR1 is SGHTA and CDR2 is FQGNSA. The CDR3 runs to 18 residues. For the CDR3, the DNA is TGTGCCAGCAGAACACTAGCGGGGGGCCTGCGGGGGGCAGATACGCAGTATTTT. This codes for CASRTLAGGLRGADTQYF.

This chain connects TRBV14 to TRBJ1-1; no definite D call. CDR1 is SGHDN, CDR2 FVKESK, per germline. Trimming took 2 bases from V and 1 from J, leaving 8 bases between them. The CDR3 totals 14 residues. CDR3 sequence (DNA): TGTGCCAGCAGCCAATGGGCAGAGAACACTGAAGCTTTCTTT. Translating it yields CASSQWAENTEAFF.

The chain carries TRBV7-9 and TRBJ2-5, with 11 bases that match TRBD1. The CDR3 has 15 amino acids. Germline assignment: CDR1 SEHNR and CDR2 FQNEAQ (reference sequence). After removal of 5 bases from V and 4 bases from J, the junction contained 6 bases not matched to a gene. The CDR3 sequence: CASSLTGTGGETQYF. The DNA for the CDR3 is TGTGCCAGCAGCCTTACCGGGACAGGGGGAGAGACCCAGTACTTC.

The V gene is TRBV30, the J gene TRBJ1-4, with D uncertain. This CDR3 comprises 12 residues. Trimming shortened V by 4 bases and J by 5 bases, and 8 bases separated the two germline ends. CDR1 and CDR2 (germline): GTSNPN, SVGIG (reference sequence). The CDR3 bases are TGTGCCTGGACCGGGGTCAATGAAAAACTGTTTTTT. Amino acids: CAWTGVNEKLFF.

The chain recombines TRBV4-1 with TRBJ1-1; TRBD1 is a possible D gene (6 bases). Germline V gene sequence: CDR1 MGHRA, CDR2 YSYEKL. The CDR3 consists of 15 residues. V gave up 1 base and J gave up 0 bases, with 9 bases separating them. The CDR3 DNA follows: TGCGCCAGCAGCCAAGGTTACAGGGTGAACACTGAAGCTTTCTTT. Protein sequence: CASSQGYRVNTEAFF.

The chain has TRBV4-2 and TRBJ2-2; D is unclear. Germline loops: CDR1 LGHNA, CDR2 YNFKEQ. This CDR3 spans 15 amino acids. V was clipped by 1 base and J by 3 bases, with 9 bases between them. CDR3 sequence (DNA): TGTGCCAGCAGCCAAGGTGCAGACTACACCGGGGAGCTGTTTTTT. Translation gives CASSQGADYTGELFF.

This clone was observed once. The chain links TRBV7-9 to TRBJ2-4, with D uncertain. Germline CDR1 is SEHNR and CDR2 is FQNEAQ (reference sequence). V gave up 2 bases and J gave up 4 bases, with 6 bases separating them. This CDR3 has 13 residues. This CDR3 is CASSLPPKNIQYF. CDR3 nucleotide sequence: TGTGCCAGCAGCTTACCCCCAAAAAACATTCAGTACTTC. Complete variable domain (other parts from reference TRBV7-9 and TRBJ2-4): DTGVSQNPRHKITKRGQNVTFRCDPISEHNRLYWYRQTLGQGPEFLTYFQNEAQLEKSRLLSDRFSAERPKGSFSTLEIQRTEQGDSAMYLCASSLPPKNIQYFGAGTRLSVL.

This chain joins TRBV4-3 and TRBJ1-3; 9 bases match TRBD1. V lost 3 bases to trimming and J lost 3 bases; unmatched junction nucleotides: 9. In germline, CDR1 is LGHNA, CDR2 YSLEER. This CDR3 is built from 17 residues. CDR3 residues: CASSQGTGGAGGNTIYF. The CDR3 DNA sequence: TGCGCCAGCAGCCAGGGAACAGGGGGCGCAGGTGGAAACACCATATATTTT.

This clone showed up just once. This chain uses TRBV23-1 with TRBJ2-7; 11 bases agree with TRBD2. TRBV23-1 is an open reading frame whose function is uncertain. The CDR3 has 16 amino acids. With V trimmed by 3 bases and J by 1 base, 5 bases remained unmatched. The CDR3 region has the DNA TGCGCCAGCAGTCACCCACCTAGCGGGGGGTCCTACGAGCAGTACTTC. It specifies CASSHPPSGGSYEQYF.